This T cell receptor (beta chain) is from a study of cytomegalovirus exposure and HLA in healthy donors. The PCR contained 60 Vbeta and 13 Jbeta primers. Clones were read by immunoSEQ multiplex PCR, and TCRdb kept only the in-frame ones, dropping some. The sample shows approximately 80,000 clones, 63% of them seen only once. The length of the CDR3 is 14 residues. The ends lost 6 bases at V and 6 bases at J; junction bases unmatched: 6. Germline CDR1 is MNHNS and CDR2 is SASEGT. The receptor's source is a middle-aged woman in good health and CMV-seropositive. V and J are TRBV6-1 and TRBJ2-7; 12 bases line up with TRBD1. Sequencing was performed on PBMCs. The CDR3 DNA follows: TGTGCCAGCAGGTGGGGGGACAGGGGGCCCGAGCAGTACTTC. Protein: CASRWGDRGPEQYF.